What follows are 11 T cell receptor beta chains derived from one specimen sequenced in a study of blood T cell repertoires in COVID-19. Libraries were prepared by immunoSEQ multiplex PCR; TCRdb keeps only in-frame clonotypes and omits some of them. This sample has 130,000 to 150,000 clones, with more than 80% found just once. Sequenced sample: peripheral blood. The receptors come from a human donor with acute or convalescent COVID-19. The donor label of this sample is uncertain.

J is TRBJ2-3 and V is TRBV21-1; the table calls TRBD2, which could not be checked here. TRBV21-1 is recorded as a pseudogene. There are 17 residues in the CDR3. The CDR3 region has the DNA TGTGCCAGCAGCACCCCCCGTAGTGAAGCCACCACAGATACGCAGTATTTT. Translation: CASSTPRSEATTDTQYF.

This clone was recorded once. The chain joins TRBV5-1 to TRBJ2-5; 8 nucleotides match TRBD1. Germline lookup yields CDR1 SGHRS and CDR2 YFSETQ. Trimming removed 4 bases from V and 1 base from J; junction bases left unmatched: 9. The CDR3 runs to 16 residues. The CDR3 nucleotides are TGCGCCAGCAGCGCCGTTACAGGGGGATTCCAAGAGACCCAGTACTTC. Amino acids: CASSAVTGGFQETQYF.

The V gene is TRBV11-2, the J gene TRBJ1-1; tentative D call: TRBD1 (5 bases). The CDR3 contains 13 residues. V was pared by 5 bases and J by 5 bases, with 12 bases between. In germline, CDR1 is SGHAT, CDR2 FQNNGV. The CDR3 coding sequence is TGTGCCAGCAGCCTCAGGGTTGAAACTGAAGCTTTCTTT. It is translated as CASSLRVETEAFF.

The chain uses TRBV10-1 and TRBJ2-3; the match to TRBD1 covers 7 bases. Germline CDR1 WNHNN, CDR2 SYGVQD (reference sequence). CDR3 size: 14 residues. V was clipped by 5 bases and J by 5 bases; unmatched bases: 7. The CDR3, as DNA: TGCGCCAGCAGTCCGGGACAGATAGAAGATACGCAGTATTTT. Its translation: CASSPGQIEDTQYF.

This chain joins TRBV15 and TRBJ1-5; 7 bases line up with TRBD1. This CDR3 contains 15 residues. Germline CDR1 and CDR2: LNHNV and YYDKDF (reference sequence). V lost 5 bases, J lost 5 bases, and 9 bases stayed unmatched. The CDR3 DNA reads as TGTGCCACCAGCGGAGGGGGGCAGGGGGATCAGCCCCAGCATTTT. Its translation is CATSGGGQGDQPQHF.

The V call is TRBV6-4, the J call TRBJ2-2; D uncertain. This CDR3 has 17 amino acids. Germline V gives CDR1 MRHNA, CDR2 SNTAGT. V gave up 1 base and J gave up 4 bases, with 16 bases separating them. The CDR3 here is CASSDFYEPIGTGELFF. The CDR3, as DNA: TGTGCCAGCAGTGACTTTTACGAACCGATCGGCACCGGGGAGCTGTTTTTT.

The V and J genes are TRBV2 and TRBJ1-4; a weak D match, TRBD1 (6 bases). The germline CDR1 and CDR2 sequences are SNHLY and FYNNEI. V gave up 3 bases and J gave up 0 bases, with 14 bases separating them. CDR3 length: 17 amino acids. The CDR3 loop is CASSDDPDSATNEKLFF. For the CDR3, the DNA is TGTGCCAGCAGTGACGACCCGGACAGCGCAACTAATGAAAAACTGTTTTTT.

This chain links TRBV5-1 with TRBJ2-1; tentatively, D is TRBD1 (6 bases). CDR1 SGHRS and CDR2 YFSETQ come from the germline V gene. The CDR3 runs 15 residues. V lost 4 bases to trimming and J lost 3 bases, with 14 bases between them. The CDR3 spells CASSSQGSDYNEQFF. CDR3 DNA: TGCGCCAGCAGCAGCCAGGGGTCGGACTACAATGAGCAGTTCTTC.

The chain is built from TRBV13 and TRBJ2-1, with D tentatively TRBD2 (7 bases). This CDR3 comprises 15 residues. Germline values: CDR1 PRHDT, CDR2 FYEKMQ (reference sequence). With 6 bases removed from V and 9 bases from J, the gap between germline ends came to 21 bases. CDR3 loop: CASRPVEGGRFEQFF. The CDR3 region has the DNA TGTGCCAGCAGACCCGTCGAGGGGGGGAGGTTTGAGCAGTTCTTC.

The chain couples TRBV2 to TRBJ1-1; unclear D gene. This CDR3 is 13 amino acids long. V lost 4 bases and J lost 5, with 11 bases in between. Germline V gives CDR1 SNHLY, CDR2 FYNNEI. The CDR3 loop is CASSAGGGTEAFF. The CDR3 nucleotides read TGTGCCAGCAGTGCGGGTGGTGGGACTGAAGCTTTCTTT.

The chain carries TRBV11-2 and TRBJ1-3; TRBD1 might be the D (6 bases). The ends were cut back, 4 bases at V and 0 bases at J, with 13 bases in the middle. Germline CDR1 is SGHAT and CDR2 is FQNNGV. The CDR3 is 16 residues long. CDR3 nucleotide sequence: TGTGCCAGCAGCTCCGAACAGGGTTTCTCTGGAAACACCATATATTTT. This translates into CASSSEQGFSGNTIYF.